Here is one T cell receptor beta chain with its context. The antigen is undetermined. Assay: immunoSEQ multiplex PCR; the TCRdb copy retains only in-frame clones and omits some. The repertoire includes around 78,000 clones, over 75% of them detected once, and about 3.5% sits in the top ten. The CDR3 runs to 14 residues. With 3 bases clipped from V and 8 bases from J, the junction kept 6 bases outside the gene matches. Germline V gives CDR1 SGHAT, CDR2 FQDESV (reference sequence). These data come from a study of T cell responses to AZD1222 COVID-19 vaccine. Study-wide points: There were repertoire samples only from the period after the peak T cell response. Unmutated variant regions reportedly attract nearly half of all spike-specific TCRs.

The chain has TRBV11-1 and TRBJ2-1, with 8 bases matching TRBD2. The clonotype comes from an adult who received the AZD1222 COVID-19 vaccine. Sample: peripheral blood, taken 28 days after the second AZD1222 dose. The CDR3 here is CASSLRGDVDEQFF. Here the CDR3 DNA reads TGTGCCAGCAGCTTGCGGGGGGACGTGGATGAGCAGTTCTTC. Full variable domain (remainder filled in from reference TRBV11-1 and TRBJ2-1): EAEVAQSPRYKITEKSQAVAFWCDPISGHATLYWYRQILGQGPELLVQFQDESVVDDSQLPKDRFSAERLKGVDSTLKIQPAELGDSAMYLCASSLRGDVDEQFFGPGTRLTVL.